These 32 T cell receptor beta chains were sequenced from one sample in a study of shared clonotypes between healthy human individuals. The assay was immunoSEQ multiplex PCR, and TCRdb's table has in-frame clones only and misses some. The sample lists over a million clones, around 82% seen once, with under 0.65% in the top ten. Sequencing input: memory CD4+ T cells from PBMCs. Indicated subset: CD45RA-negative fraction. These receptors were obtained from a man younger than 35 in good health. Some clones in this sample may be carry-over from other donors' samples.

The CDR3 loop reads CASSPKGGPQETQYF. CDR3 bases: TGTGCCAGCAGCCCCAAGGGGGGGCCCCAAGAGACCCAGTACTTC. This chain links TRBV7-2 with TRBJ2-5, with D possibly matching TRBD2 (7 bases). In germline, CDR1 is SGHTA, CDR2 FQGNSA. The length of the CDR3 is 15 residues. V lost 5 bases, J lost 1 base, and 14 bases lay in between.

The rearrangement joins TRBV20-1 to TRBJ2-3; D not certain. CDR1 is DFQATT, CDR2 SNEGSKA, per germline (reference sequence). Trimming cost V 5 bases and J 6 bases, with 9 bases left between them. The CDR3 runs to 11 residues. The CDR3 sequence: CSASKYDTQYF. CDR3 sequence (DNA): TGCAGTGCTTCAAAATACGATACGCAGTATTTT.

This clone was found a few times. V usage is TRBV28 and J usage is TRBJ2-1; D uncertain. The CDR3 is made up of 14 amino acids. Germline V lookup: CDR1 MDHEN, CDR2 SYDVKM. Trimming took 7 bases from V and 7 from J, leaving 17 bases between them. CDR3 sequence reads: CASIQGARVNEQFF. In DNA form, the CDR3 reads TGTGCCAGCATCCAAGGAGCGAGAGTGAATGAGCAGTTCTTC.

This clone was counted a single time. The chain uses TRBV10-2 and TRBJ2-7, with 10 bases lining up with TRBD2. The CDR3 length is 15 residues. CDR1 and CDR2 (germline): WSHSY, SAAADI. J gave up 5 bases and V 0 bases, and 4 bases lay outside the gene matches. This CDR3 is CASSESLAGVDEQYF. The CDR3 DNA follows: TGCGCCAGCAGTGAGTCCCTAGCGGGAGTTGACGAGCAGTACTTC.

This clone was detected only a few times. This sequence joins TRBV27 and TRBJ1-1; 9 nucleotides match TRBD1. The CDR3 consists of 15 residues. Germline V CDR1 and CDR2: MNHEY, SMNVEV (reference sequence). Trimming cost V 5 bases and J 2 bases; bases outside gene matches: 6. The CDR3 here is CASSGRTGVNTEAFF. The CDR3 DNA reads as TGTGCCAGCAGTGGGAGGACAGGGGTTAACACTGAAGCTTTCTTT.

This chain connects TRBV27 to TRBJ2-2; D assignment may be TRBD1 or TRBD2 (5 bases each). V was cut by 4 bases and J by 1 base, with 19 bases left in between. This CDR3 has 18 residues. CDR1 is MNHEY and CDR2 is SMNVEV in the germline V gene (reference sequence). Here the CDR3 reads CASSSQLRDPVNTGELFF. The CDR3 bases are TGTGCCAGCAGTTCTCAACTCCGGGACCCAGTGAACACCGGGGAGCTGTTTTTT.

The genes are TRBV7-3 and TRBJ2-1, with D possibly being TRBD2 (6 bases). V was cut by 4 bases and J by 2 bases, with 12 bases left in between. This CDR3 has 15 amino acids. Germline CDR1 and CDR2: SGHTA and FQGTGA. CDR3 protein: CASSYSGSTYNEQFF. Written as DNA, the CDR3 is TGTGCCAGCAGCTATAGCGGATCCACCTACAATGAGCAGTTCTTC.

This clone was picked up many times. V gene TRBV4-1 combines with J gene TRBJ2-1; D perhaps matches TRBD2 (5 bases). V lost 4 bases and J 7 bases, leaving 17 bases between the germline ends. CDR1 MGHRA and CDR2 YSYEKL come from the germline V gene. There are 15 residues in the CDR3. The CDR3 region has the DNA TGCGCCAGCAGCCTCCTCGGGCTAGGAGGTAATGAGCAGTTCTTC. This sequence encodes CASSLLGLGGNEQFF.

The genes are TRBV7-9 and TRBJ2-7; D is unclear. The germline CDR1 and CDR2 sequences are SEHNR and FQNEAQ (reference sequence). V was shortened by 2 bases and J by 7 bases, with 12 bases between the two germline ends. This CDR3 spans 13 amino acids. CDR3 coding DNA: TGTGCCAGCAGCTTAAACAAGGTCGTAGAGCAGTACTTC. Translation gives CASSLNKVVEQYF.

This clone was observed a handful of times. The chain has TRBV6-5 and TRBJ1-5, with 7 bases that match TRBD1. This CDR3 is 13 amino acids long. Germline-derived CDR1 and CDR2 are MNHEY and SVGAGI. Trimming cost V 6 bases and J 5 bases; bases outside gene matches: 4. The CDR3 sequence: CASRPDRDQPQHF. CDR3 DNA: TGTGCCAGCAGACCCGACAGGGATCAGCCCCAGCATTTT.

The V gene is TRBV4-1, the J gene TRBJ2-5; D might be TRBD1 (5 bases). CDR1 and CDR2 from the germline V gene are MGHRA and YSYEKL. The CDR3 has 15 residues. V was shortened by 4 bases and J by 0 bases, with 12 bases between the two germline ends. CDR3 DNA: TGCGCCAGCAGCCGCCAGACAGTAAACCAAGAGACCCAGTACTTC. Translated: CASSRQTVNQETQYF.

This chain uses TRBV28 with TRBJ2-2, with D hard to call. This CDR3 is built from 14 residues. The V gene's germline CDR1 is MDHEN and CDR2 SYDVKM. Trimming took off 7 bases at V and 2 bases at J, with 11 bases between the two ends. The CDR3 sequence is CASKSDQNTGELFF. The CDR3 bases are TGTGCCAGCAAGTCAGACCAAAACACCGGGGAGCTGTTTTTT.

Worth noting for this clone: This sample also contains other DNA sequences that code for the same CDR3. The chain links TRBV28 to TRBJ1-2, with a weak D call TRBD1 (5 bases). Trimming removed 3 bases at V and 4 bases at J, with 9 bases between. Germline V gene lookup returns CDR1 MDHEN and CDR2 SYDVKM. The CDR3 consists of 13 residues. The CDR3 bases are TGTGCCAGCAGTTTGGGACGGGTCTATGGCTACACCTTC. Protein: CASSLGRVYGYTF.

This sequence joins TRBV10-2 and TRBJ1-1, with D unresolved. V lost 2 bases, J lost 0 bases, and 10 bases lay in between. This CDR3 is 15 amino acids long. Looked up from germline, CDR1 is WSHSY and CDR2 is SAAADI. The DNA of the CDR3 is TGCGCCAGCAGTGAGGGCCAGACCATGAACACTGAAGCTTTCTTT. Its translation: CASSEGQTMNTEAFF.

The J gene is TRBJ1-2, the V gene TRBV21-1. TRBV21-1 corresponds to a pseudogene. This CDR3 is 18 amino acids long. CDR3 bases: TGTGCCAGCAGCAAAGCAAAGGGATTCTTCGGAAATGCGAATGGCTACACCTTC. Translated: CASSKAKGFFGNANGYTF.

The genes are TRBV4-2 and TRBJ2-1, with D uncertain. V was trimmed by 1 base and J by 4 bases, leaving 8 bases between them. From germline, CDR1 is LGHNA and CDR2 YNFKEQ. This CDR3 comprises 14 residues. CDR3 protein: CASSQGEKYNEQFF. CDR3 DNA: TGTGCCAGCAGCCAAGGTGAGAAGTACAATGAGCAGTTCTTC.

This sequence joins TRBV7-6 and TRBJ2-1, with D possibly TRBD2 on 5 matching bases. Germline-derived CDR1 and CDR2 are SGHVS and FNYEAQ. This CDR3 contains 18 residues. Trimming left V 1 base short and J 3 bases short, with 19 bases between. DNA of the CDR3: TGTGCCAGCAGCTTAGGAGGGCAGTCCGCAACTTTCTACAATGAGCAGTTCTTC. It encodes CASSLGGQSATFYNEQFF.

This clone was observed once. This sequence joins TRBV28 and TRBJ2-2, with 7 bases identical to TRBD1. CDR1 and CDR2 (germline): MDHEN, SYDVKM. This CDR3 contains 15 residues. V shed 9 bases and J 4 bases; nucleotides not matched to a gene: 11. The CDR3 DNA sequence: TGTGCCAGTTCGATAGGGGGCGCGGTCACCGGGGAGCTGTTTTTT. Amino acids: CASSIGGAVTGELFF.

This clone was seen once. The chain links TRBV5-8 to TRBJ2-5; 9 positions agree with TRBD1. The CDR3 spans 14 residues. The junction had 4 bases not matched to a gene; V was cut back by 0 bases and J by 7 bases. The germline gives CDR1 SGHTS, CDR2 YDEGEE. As DNA, the CDR3 is TGTGCCAGCAGCTTGGGAGTGGACAGGGGGACCCAGTACTTC. It yields the protein CASSLGVDRGTQYF.

This clone was picked up many times. V and J are TRBV5-1 and TRBJ2-7; 9 bases line up with TRBD2. Germline loops: CDR1 SGHRS, CDR2 YFSETQ. This CDR3 contains 18 residues. V was clipped by 1 base and J by 3 bases; unmatched bases: 14. CDR3 in amino acids: CASSLLASGNPFGYEQYF. The CDR3 DNA reads as TGCGCCAGCAGCTTGTTAGCTAGCGGGAACCCTTTCGGCTACGAGCAGTACTTC.

This clone appeared a single time. This chain links TRBV11-1 with TRBJ2-5; TRBD1 agrees at 9 bases. CDR1 SGHAT and CDR2 FQDESV come from the germline V gene (reference sequence). There are 15 residues in the CDR3. The ends lost 5 bases at V and 6 bases at J; junction bases unmatched: 10. CDR3 nucleotide sequence: TGTGCCAGCAGCCACCCGGGACAGGGATCACAGACCCAGTACTTC. Residues: CASSHPGQGSQTQYF.

This chain uses TRBV15 with TRBJ2-6; TRBD1 might be the D (5 bases). The germline gives CDR1 LNHNV, CDR2 YYDKDF (reference sequence). This CDR3 has 16 amino acids. V gave up 4 bases and J gave up 1 base, with 11 bases separating them. The CDR3 protein is CATSMKTGSGANVLTF. CDR3 coding DNA: TGTGCCACCAGCATGAAAACAGGATCTGGGGCCAACGTCCTGACTTTC. Drawing the rest from reference TRBV15 and TRBJ2-6, the complete variable domain is DAMVIQNPRYQVTQFGKPVTLSCSQTLNHNVMYWYQQKSSQAPKLLFHYYDKDFNNEADTPDNFQSRRPNTSFCFLDIRSPGLGDTAMYLCATSMKTGSGANVLTFGAGSRLTVL.

V usage is TRBV7-9 and J usage is TRBJ2-7; 8 bases are a match to TRBD2. The CDR3 is 15 amino acids. After removal of 2 bases from V and 2 bases from J, the junction contained 5 bases not matched to a gene. Germline V gene sequence: CDR1 SEHNR, CDR2 FQNEAQ (reference sequence). The CDR3 coding sequence is TGTGCCAGCAGCTTATTTAGCGGGGACCCCTACGAGCAGTACTTC. It is translated as CASSLFSGDPYEQYF.

The table lists this clone with a few counts. The V and J genes are TRBV15 and TRBJ1-1; 7 nucleotides line up with TRBD1. The V gene's germline CDR1 is LNHNV and CDR2 YYDKDF (reference sequence). This CDR3 is built from 16 residues. Trimming took 0 bases from V and 0 from J; bases not matched to a gene: 4. CDR3 sequence: CATSRDRDSMNTEAFF. In DNA form, the CDR3 reads TGTGCCACCAGCAGAGATCGGGACAGCATGAACACTGAAGCTTTCTTT. The whole variable domain, filled in from reference TRBV15 and TRBJ1-1, reads DAMVIQNPRYQVTQFGKPVTLSCSQTLNHNVMYWYQQKSSQAPKLLFHYYDKDFNNEADTPDNFQSRRPNTSFCFLDIRSPGLGDTAMYLCATSRDRDSMNTEAFFGQGTRLTVV.

The V gene is TRBV28, the J gene TRBJ2-2; TRBD1 might be the D (6 bases). The CDR3 spans 14 residues. Trimming left V 7 bases short and J 4 bases short, with 13 bases between. Per the germline V gene, CDR1 is MDHEN and CDR2 is SYDVKM. The CDR3 spells CASTQGLLTGELFF. DNA of the CDR3: TGTGCCAGCACCCAGGGGCTCCTCACCGGGGAGCTGTTTTTT.

This sequence joins TRBV28 and TRBJ2-5; D perhaps matches TRBD2 (5 bases). The CDR3 contains 15 residues. Germline CDR1 reads MDHEN; CDR2 reads SYDVKM. Trimming stripped 1 base from V and 1 base from J, with 10 bases between. Written as DNA, the CDR3 is TGTGCCAGCAGTTTATTGGGAGCTACCCAAGAGACCCAGTACTTC. Encoded protein: CASSLLGATQETQYF.

The chain carries TRBV11-2 and TRBJ1-2; TRBD1 might be the D (5 bases). The CDR3 sequence is 13 residues long. The V end was cut by 3 bases, the J end by 2 bases, with 7 bases between. Germline CDR1 and CDR2: SGHAT and FQNNGV. The CDR3 DNA follows: TGTGCCAGCAGCTTGGGGGGGAACTATGGCTACACCTTC. It yields the protein CASSLGGNYGYTF.

Of note for this clone: This same CDR3 is encoded by further DNA sequences in the sample. This chain uses TRBV7-2 with TRBJ2-5, with D tentatively TRBD2 (5 bases). The CDR3 sequence is 13 residues long. In germline, CDR1 is SGHTA, CDR2 FQGNSA. V was clipped by 2 bases and J by 5 bases, with 9 bases between them. CDR3 DNA: TGTGCCAGCAGCTTATCGGGGTTGGAGACCCAGTACTTC. Protein product: CASSLSGLETQYF.

The V call is TRBV27, the J call TRBJ2-1; 8 positions match TRBD1. The CDR3 loop spans 16 amino acids. V gave up 2 bases and J gave up 3 bases; unmatched junction bases: 6. Germline V gene lookup returns CDR1 MNHEY and CDR2 SMNVEV (reference sequence). The CDR3, as DNA: TGTGCCAGCAGTTTACAGGGGGCTCAGTACTACAATGAGCAGTTCTTC. Amino acids: CASSLQGAQYYNEQFF.

This clone occurred many times. J is TRBJ1-2 and V is TRBV5-1; TRBD1 matches 8 bases. With 0 bases clipped from V and 4 bases from J, the junction kept 2 bases outside the gene matches. The CDR3 sequence is 14 residues long. CDR1 and CDR2 from the germline V gene are SGHRS and YFSETQ. The CDR3 DNA sequence: TGCGCCAGCAGCTTGGAGGGACAGGTCTATGGCTACACCTTC. This gives the protein CASSLEGQVYGYTF. Drawing the rest from reference TRBV5-1 and TRBJ1-2, the complete variable domain is KAGVTQTPRYLIKTRGQQVTLSCSPISGHRSVSWYQQTPGQGLQFLFEYFSETQRNKGNFPGRFSGRQFSNSRSEMNVSTLELGDSALYLCASSLEGQVYGYTFGSGTRLTVV.

The J gene is TRBJ2-5, the V gene TRBV9, with TRBD1 matching over 7 bases. Germline values: CDR1 SGDLS, CDR2 YYNGEE. The CDR3 is 15 residues long. V was pared by 1 base and J by 0 bases, with 3 bases of the junction left unmatched. CDR3 amino acids: CASSVQTGDQETQYF. Written as DNA, the CDR3 is TGTGCCAGCAGCGTACAAACAGGGGACCAAGAGACCCAGTACTTC. Full variable domain (rest looked up from reference TRBV9 and TRBJ2-5): DSGVTQTPKHLITATGQRVTLRCSPRSGDLSVYWYQQSLDQGLQFLIQYYNGEERAKGNILERFSAQQFPDLHSELNLSSLELGDSALYFCASSVQTGDQETQYFGPGTRLLVL.

Comment on this clone: Other nucleotide sequences from this sample produce the same CDR3. The chain recombines TRBV7-9 with TRBJ1-5, with TRBD1 matching over 7 bases. Germline values: CDR1 SEHNR, CDR2 FQNEAQ (reference sequence). The CDR3 loop spans 14 amino acids. Unmatched junction bases numbered 3, after V lost 5 bases and J lost 2 bases. The CDR3: CASSQTGGNQPQHF. CDR3 nucleotide sequence: TGTGCCAGCAGCCAAACAGGGGGCAATCAGCCCCAGCATTTT. The full variable domain, with the rest looked up from reference TRBV7-9 and TRBJ1-5, is DTGVSQNPRHKITKRGQNVTFRCDPISEHNRLYWYRQTLGQGPEFLTYFQNEAQLEKSRLLSDRFSAERPKGSFSTLEIQRTEQGDSAMYLCASSQTGGNQPQHFGDGTRLSIL.